This T cell receptor beta chain originates from a study of cytomegalovirus exposure and HLA in healthy donors. Study at large: In a previous analysis, approximately 110 million unique TCR beta sequences were found from some 180 million T cells. General study findings and limits: Using the classifier, cytomegalovirus status was reportedly diagnosed with high specificity and sensitivity.

V shed 2 bases, J shed 5 bases, and the junction held 3 bases outside the gene matches. From germline, CDR1 is MNHEY and CDR2 SVGAGI. The CDR3 is made up of 14 amino acids. Comments on this clone: Its antigen is not identified.

Primers included in the PCR were 60 Vbeta and 13 Jbeta primers. TCRdb keeps only in-frame clones here, not all; method: immunoSEQ multiplex PCR. The listing records about 51,000 clones. Sequenced: PBMCs. The clonotype comes from a man in his forties in good health and CMV-seropositive. The chain uses TRBV6-5 and TRBJ2-7; 10 bases line up with TRBD1. This CDR3 reads CASSYQGQGNEQYF. The CDR3 coding sequence is TGTGCCAGCAGTTACCAGGGACAGGGGAACGAGCAGTACTTC.